This is a list of T cell receptor beta chains from one sample in a study of cytomegalovirus exposure and HLA in healthy donors. Profiled with immunoSEQ multiplex PCR; TCRdb holds only in-frame clones, not every one. This table holds approximately 280,000 clones, roughly 90% found once. The sequencing sample was made of PBMCs. The source is a woman between 18 and 29 years old in good health and CMV-seronegative. The CDR3 runs from the conserved cysteine through the conserved F or W. A D gene is named only where the DNA matches it firmly. The size field is filled for only some rows; it gives once, few, many or a size class.

V gene	D gene	J gene	clone size	CDR3 protein	CDR3 DNA
TRBV9	TRBD2	TRBJ2-6	NA	CASSVSGREAGANVLTF	TGTGCCAGCAGCGTAAGTGGGCGGGAGGCTGGGGCCAACGTCCTGACTTTC
TRBV5-8	TRBD1	TRBJ2-3	NA	CASSYRDRLADTQYF	TGTGCCAGCAGCTACCGGGACAGGCTAGCGGATACGCAGTATTTT
TRBV18	NA	TRBJ2-3	NA	CASSPLGTDTQYF	TGTGCCAGCTCACCCCTCGGCACAGATACGCAGTATTTT
TRBV13	NA	TRBJ2-1	NA	CASSLISRGKRNNEQFF	TGTGCCAGCAGCTTAATCTCCCGCGGGAAAAGGAACAATGAGCAGTTCTTC
TRBV21-1	NA	TRBJ2-7	once	CASSRTSGRGAYEQYF	TGTGCCAGCAGTCGGACTAGCGGGAGAGGGGCCTACGAGCAGTACTTC
TRBV5-1	NA	TRBJ1-1	NA	CASSLSFDMNTEAFF	TGCGCCAGCAGCTTATCATTCGACATGAACACTGAAGCTTTCTTT
TRBV27	NA	TRBJ2-5	NA	CASRPLNEEETQYF	TGTGCCAGCAGGCCCCTGAACGAGGAAGAGACCCAGTACTTC
TRBV9	NA	TRBJ2-1	once	CASSVGGEQFF	TGTGCCAGCAGCGTCGGAGGTGAGCAGTTCTTC
TRBV29-1	TRBD2	TRBJ2-1	NA	CSDLREVYNEQFF	TGCAGCGACCTGCGGGAGGTCTACAATGAGCAGTTCTTC
TRBV14	NA	TRBJ2-7	NA	CASSPNYGQNYEQYF	TGTGCCAGCAGCCCCAATTACGGACAGAATTACGAGCAGTACTTC
TRBV19	TRBD1	TRBJ1-1	NA	CASSLDRVTEAFF	TGTGCCAGTAGTCTAGACAGGGTTACTGAAGCTTTCTTT
TRBV7-9	NA	TRBJ2-2	NA	CASSPFANTGELFF	TGTGCCAGCAGCCCGTTCGCGAACACCGGGGAGCTGTTTTTT
TRBV2	NA	TRBJ1-3	once	CASSEGRVSGNTIYF	TGTGCCAGCAGTGAAGGCAGGGTCTCTGGAAACACCATATATTTT
TRBV9	TRBD1	TRBJ1-3	NA	CASSPPGGGNTIYF	TGTGCCAGCAGCCCCCCAGGGGGTGGAAACACCATATATTTT
TRBV5-6	NA	TRBJ1-5	few	CASSARAGQPQHF	TGTGCCAGCAGCGCCCGAGCTGGTCAGCCCCAGCATTTT
TRBV7-3	TRBD1	TRBJ1-1	once	CASSPTGGVGTEAFF	TGTGCCAGCAGCCCCACAGGGGGGGTAGGTACTGAAGCTTTCTTT
TRBV6-1	NA	TRBJ2-7	NA	CASSEAVAAPYEQYF	TGTGCCAGCAGTGAAGCGGTAGCGGCCCCCTACGAGCAGTACTTC
TRBV4-3	TRBD2	TRBJ2-3	NA	CASSQDQRGPTDTQYF	TGCGCCAGCAGCCAAGATCAGCGGGGCCCCACAGATACGCAGTATTTT
TRBV19	NA	TRBJ1-3	NA	CASGGTDDGNTIYF	TGTGCCAGTGGAGGGACCGACGATGGAAACACCATATATTTT
TRBV19	NA	TRBJ2-4	NA	CASSIGELAKNIQYF	TGTGCCAGTAGTATAGGAGAACTAGCCAAAAACATTCAGTACTTC
TRBV15	TRBD1	TRBJ1-1	NA	CATSNDRGMNTEAFF	TGTGCCACCAGCAACGACAGGGGAATGAACACTGAAGCTTTCTTT
TRBV30	TRBD1	TRBJ1-2	NA	CAWSTSTGSYGYTF	TGTGCCTGGAGTACATCGACAGGGAGCTATGGCTACACCTTC
TRBV19	TRBD2	TRBJ2-1	few	CASSIGSGNNNEQFF	TGTGCCAGTAGTATCGGGAGCGGGAATAACAATGAGCAGTTCTTC
TRBV7-2	TRBD2	TRBJ2-7	few	CASNPGLAGSEQYF	TGTGCCAGCAACCCGGGACTAGCGGGATCTGAGCAGTACTTC
TRBV6-5	NA	TRBJ1-5	NA	CASSYSTGGGQPQHF	TGTGCCAGCAGTTACTCGACAGGCGGTGGTCAGCCCCAGCATTTT
TRBV2	TRBD2	TRBJ2-1	NA	CASKKAGDYNEQFF	TGTGCCAGCAAAAAAGCGGGGGACTACAATGAGCAGTTCTTC
TRBV27	NA	TRBJ2-6	NA	CASSIYGGLISGANVLTF	TGTGCCAGCAGTATCTACGGGGGACTGATCTCTGGGGCCAACGTCCTGACTTTC
TRBV10-3	NA	TRBJ2-3	NA	CAISEGADTQYF	TGTGCCATCAGTGAGGGAGCAGATACGCAGTATTTT
TRBV5-6	TRBD2	TRBJ2-1	NA	CASSGSGRHHPGEQFF	TGTGCCAGCAGCGGTAGCGGGAGACACCATCCGGGTGAGCAGTTCTTC